This T cell receptor (beta chain) was captured by sequencing in a study of neurological immune-mediated disorders. As concerns this clonotype: As the CDR3 is not closed by the conserved phenylalanine or tryptophan, this likely results from a read error.

Time point denoted: longitudinal time-point 3. The CDR3 has 12 residues. The germline V gene has CDR1 MDHEN and CDR2 SYDVKM. The ends were cut back, 7 bases at V and 6 bases at J, with 13 bases in the middle. 5'RACE employing 10-nucleotide random UMIs yielded the cDNA. TCRdb re-derived calls from the 5' RACE reads in MiXCR, one entry per CDR3 protein. This table holds roughly 45,000 distinct CDR3 sequences, around an eighth found once. The sample taken for sequencing was PBMCs. The chain carries TRBV28 and TRBJ2-7; tentatively, D is TRBD2 (5 bases). The sequence derives from a man aged 30 to 45 in good health. The CDR3 coding sequence is TGTGCCAGCATCCAGCGGAGGAGCGAGCAGTACTTA. Amino acids: CASIQRRSEQYL.